This T cell receptor beta chain was sequenced during a study of cytomegalovirus exposure and HLA in healthy donors. Across the whole study: Genetic ancestry analysis placed under 90% of the 350 to 500 donors that were genotyped in the Caucasian-associated cluster. General observations from the study: The likely origin of a cluster of highly shared sequence variants was a sequencing artifact. Presence/absence analyses assumed roughly uniform sequencing depth across donors.

In the PCR, 60 Vbeta and 13 Jbeta primers were used. Generated by immunoSEQ multiplex PCR, the TCRdb table keeps only in-frame clones and is missing some. Counted here are tens of thousands of clones, around 8% occurring once; the ten biggest clones make up 2.3%. This CDR3 is 17 amino acids long. The germline V gene encodes CDR1 SGHDN and CDR2 FVKESK. V shed 0 bases and J 8 bases; nucleotides not matched to a gene: 11. Remarks on this clone: Antigen specificity is unknown.

The sequenced material came from PBMCs. J is TRBJ2-1 and V is TRBV14; 9 nucleotides agree with TRBD2. The clonotype comes from a man aged 45 to 65 in good health and CMV-seronegative. This CDR3 is CASSQDERGAPWDEQFF. The DNA for the CDR3 is TGTGCCAGCAGCCAAGATGAGCGGGGGGCCCCTTGGGATGAGCAGTTCTTC.